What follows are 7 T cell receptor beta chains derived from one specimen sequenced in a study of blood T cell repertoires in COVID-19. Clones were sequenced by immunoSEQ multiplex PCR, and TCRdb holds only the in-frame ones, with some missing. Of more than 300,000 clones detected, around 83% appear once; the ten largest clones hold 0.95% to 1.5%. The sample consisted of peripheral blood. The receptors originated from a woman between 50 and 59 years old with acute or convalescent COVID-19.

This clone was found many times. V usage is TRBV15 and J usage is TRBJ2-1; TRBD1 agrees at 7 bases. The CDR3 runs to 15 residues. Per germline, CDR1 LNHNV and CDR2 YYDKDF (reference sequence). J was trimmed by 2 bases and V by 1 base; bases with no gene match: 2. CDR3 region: CATSRGDRPYNEQFF. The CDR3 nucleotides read TGTGCCACCAGCAGAGGGGACAGACCCTACAATGAGCAGTTCTTC.

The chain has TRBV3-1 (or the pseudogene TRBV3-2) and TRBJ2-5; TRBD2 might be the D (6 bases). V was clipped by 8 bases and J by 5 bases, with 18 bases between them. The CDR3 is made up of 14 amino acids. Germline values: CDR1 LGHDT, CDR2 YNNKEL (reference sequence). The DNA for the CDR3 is TGTGCCAGCGGTTGGAGGGGTGAGGCGGAGACCCAGTACTTC. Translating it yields CASGWRGEAETQYF.

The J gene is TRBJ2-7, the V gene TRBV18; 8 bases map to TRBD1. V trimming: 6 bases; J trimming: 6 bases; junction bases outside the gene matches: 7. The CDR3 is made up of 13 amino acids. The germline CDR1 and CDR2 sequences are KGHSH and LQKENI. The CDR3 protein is CASSPDRGPEQYF. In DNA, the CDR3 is TGTGCCAGCTCCCCCGACAGGGGACCCGAGCAGTACTTC. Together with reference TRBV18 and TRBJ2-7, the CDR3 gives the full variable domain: NAGVMQNPRHLVRRRGQEARLRCSPMKGHSHVYWYRQLPEEGLKFMVYLQKENIIDESGMPKERFSAEFPKEGPSILRIQQVVRGDSAAYFCASSPDRGPEQYFGPGTRLTVT.

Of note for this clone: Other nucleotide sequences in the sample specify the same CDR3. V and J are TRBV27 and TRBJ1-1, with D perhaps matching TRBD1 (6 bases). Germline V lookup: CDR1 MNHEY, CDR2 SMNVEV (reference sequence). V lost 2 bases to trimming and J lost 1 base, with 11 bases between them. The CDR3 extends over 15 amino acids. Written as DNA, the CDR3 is TGTGCCAGCAGTTTAAACGGGGGGGCGAACACTGAAGCTTTCTTT. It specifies CASSLNGGANTEAFF.

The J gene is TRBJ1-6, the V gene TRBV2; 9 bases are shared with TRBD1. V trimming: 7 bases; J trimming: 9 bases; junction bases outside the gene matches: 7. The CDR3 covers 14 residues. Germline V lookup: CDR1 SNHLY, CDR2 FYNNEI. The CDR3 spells CASTWDREGSPLHF. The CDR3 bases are TGTGCCAGCACCTGGGACAGGGAGGGTTCACCCCTCCACTTT.

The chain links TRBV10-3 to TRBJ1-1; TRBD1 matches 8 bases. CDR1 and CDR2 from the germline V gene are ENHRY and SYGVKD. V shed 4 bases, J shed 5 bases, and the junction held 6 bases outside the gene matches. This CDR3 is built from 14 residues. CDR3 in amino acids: CAISVQTGETEAFF. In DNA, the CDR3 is TGTGCCATCAGTGTCCAGACAGGGGAGACTGAAGCTTTCTTT.

The CDR3 sequence is CASSLTSGGQETQYF. The CDR3 DNA reads TGCGCCAGCAGCTTGACCAGCGGGGGCCAAGAGACCCAGTACTTC. V usage is TRBV5-1 and J usage is TRBJ2-5; 8 bases map to TRBD2. There are 15 residues in the CDR3. Unmatched junction bases numbered 3, after V lost 1 base and J lost 1 base. Per germline, CDR1 SGHRS and CDR2 YFSETQ.